This TCR beta chain emerged from a study of CD8 T cells in ankylosing spondylitis. Overall study results and limits: Disease-linked clones reportedly concentrated significantly in matched ankylosing spondylitis synovial fluid. Seemingly characteristic of ankylosing spondylitis blood was a TCR beta motif consisting of fewer than 10 highly homologous variants.

A word on this clonotype: No antigen is known for it.

This CDR3 has 16 residues. Germline V CDR1 and CDR2: SQVTM, ANQGSEA. J lost 3 bases, V lost 4 bases, and 9 bases had no gene match. A single record per CDR3 protein comes from TCRdb applying MiXCR to the 5' RACE reads. Of 200,000 to 250,000 distinct CDR3 sequences in the sample, under 30% were seen once. The chain combines TRBV29-1 with TRBJ2-1, with 10 bases matching TRBD2. The source material was blood, either unsorted or a sorted T cell fraction (not recorded which). This receptor was obtained from a male donor with ankylosing spondylitis or in good health (not recorded which). The CDR3 protein is CSVGRRLAGVYNEQFF. For the CDR3, the DNA is TGCAGCGTTGGCCGCCGGCTAGCGGGAGTCTACAATGAGCAGTTCTTC.